The clone carrying this T cell receptor beta chain has a handful of counts. Its antigen is not known. This sample is part of a study of T-cell memory formation after mild COVID-19. The study's findings and limits: Pre-infection memory carried some responding clones, suggesting that cross-reactive memory joined.

MiXCR, run by TCRdb on the 5' RACE reads, gives a single entry per CDR3 protein. Here the sample spans some 40,000 distinct CDR3 sequences, 7.3% being singletons. The CDR3 extends over 13 amino acids. Germline lookup yields CDR1 SGHRS and CDR2 YFSETQ. V dropped 0 bases and J dropped 4 bases, with 7 bases sitting between them. The specimen was PBMCs or a T cell subset sorted from them (not recorded which). The V gene is TRBV5-1, the J gene TRBJ2-5; D is ambiguous. This sequence originates from a man aged 18 to 30 who had mild COVID-19 (a few samples of this study predate the infection). Cell type and time point are not known. CDR3 nucleotide sequence: TGCGCCAGCAGCTTGGGATCCAGAGAGACCCAGTACTTC. Translation: CASSLGSRETQYF.